This T cell receptor (beta chain) was identified during a study of cytomegalovirus exposure and HLA in healthy donors. Whole-study findings and limits: Analysis was carried out at a later point, and it linked a missense DCLRE1C variant to TCR beta V- and J-gene trimming. Several of the most significant clusters were apparently associated with common viral pathogens in a later analysis.

The PCR used 60 Vbeta and 13 Jbeta primers. This table comes from immunoSEQ multiplex PCR, and its TCRdb copy is limited to in-frame clones, with some not included. The data hold roughly 150,000 clones, with roughly a tenth observed a single time. Notes on this clone: The antigen is not known.

Germline V lookup: CDR1 MGHDK, CDR2 SYGVNS. Trimming shortened V by 2 bases and J by 6 bases, and 10 bases separated the two germline ends. This CDR3 is 13 amino acids long. This TCR was recovered from a male donor in good health and CMV-seronegative. Input material: PBMCs. This rearrangement joins TRBV25-1 to TRBJ1-2; D is perhaps TRBD1 (6 bases). CDR3 DNA: TGTGCCAGCAGTGAACGCAGGGGTCATGGCTACACCTTC. Its protein is CASSERRGHGYTF.